A selection of T cell receptor beta chains follows, all from one sample in a study of a mutant IDH1 vaccine in newly diagnosed glioma. The repertoire was sequenced with immunoSEQ multiplex PCR; TCRdb's copy has only in-frame clones and lacks some. The data hold roughly 10,000 clones, with approximately 88% observed a single time. No antigen has been assigned to these receptors. Sequences were derived from PBMCs, sampled from a glioma patient whose treatment included an IDH1 peptide vaccine. Receptors were obtained from a woman between 40 and 50 years old with glioma. Some clones in this sample may be carry-over from other donors' samples. Each CDR3 is given with its conserved first and last residue. D genes are given only for firm matches. Some rows mark clone size as missing; the rest say once, few, many or name a class of expanded clone.

J gene	clone size	V gene	D gene	CDR3 protein	CDR3 DNA
TRBJ2-2	NA	TRBV6-5	TRBD2	CASSHSGGALGELFF	TGTGCCAGCAGTCATAGCGGGGGGGCCCTCGGGGAGCTGTTTTTT
TRBJ2-1	NA	TRBV6-1	TRBD2	CASSDWLAGGSYNEQFF	TGTGCCAGCAGTGATTGGCTAGCGGGAGGGAGCTACAATGAGCAGTTCTTC
TRBJ2-2	NA	TRBV10-2	NA	CASSESWGSLTGELFF	TGCGCCAGCAGTGAGTCATGGGGATCGCTCACCGGGGAGCTGTTTTTT
TRBJ1-3	NA	TRBV5-1	NA	CASSPRRDGGSGNTIYF	TGCGCCAGCAGCCCGAGGAGAGATGGGGGCTCTGGAAACACCATATATTTT
TRBJ1-1	NA	TRBV10-3	NA	CAISSRDGREDTEAFF	TGTGCCATCAGTTCCCGGGACGGCAGAGAAGACACTGAAGCTTTCTTT
TRBJ1-1	NA	TRBV7-8	NA	CASSWSQGNTEAFF	TGTGCCAGCAGCTGGTCCCAGGGGAACACTGAAGCTTTCTTT
TRBJ2-6	NA	TRBV28	TRBD1	CASSLSTGTGANVLTF	TGTGCCAGCAGTTTATCGACAGGGACCGGGGCCAACGTCCTGACTTTC
TRBJ1-3	NA	TRBV5-6	TRBD1	CASSTRDRASGNTIYF	TGTGCCAGCAGCACAAGAGACAGGGCCTCTGGAAACACCATATATTTT
TRBJ2-1	NA	TRBV9	NA	CASSAQGGGSYNEQFF	TGTGCCAGCAGCGCGCAAGGGGGGGGGTCCTACAATGAGCAGTTCTTC
TRBJ2-1	NA	TRBV5-1	NA	CASSFRSSGGVYNEQFF	TGCGCCAGCAGCTTTCGATCCTCCGGGGGAGTCTACAATGAGCAGTTCTTC
TRBJ1-5	NA	TRBV30	NA	CAWSLTGNQPQHF	TGTGCCTGGAGTCTGACAGGTAATCAGCCCCAGCATTTT
TRBJ1-6	few	TRBV6-5	NA	CASSYSSRGGSPLHF	TGTGCCAGCAGTTACTCGAGTCGGGGAGGGTCACCCCTCCACTTT
TRBJ1-1	NA	TRBV11-3	NA	CASRTEEAFF	TGTGCCAGCAGGACAGAAGAAGCTTTCTTT
TRBJ2-1	NA	TRBV7-8	NA	CASRDYNEQFF	TGTGCCAGCAGGGACTACAATGAGCAGTTCTTC
TRBJ2-2	NA	TRBV27	TRBD1	CASSLRGLRTGELFF	TGTGCCAGCAGTTTAAGGGGGCTGAGGACCGGGGAGCTGTTTTTT
TRBJ2-5	NA	TRBV7-3	NA	CASSHGGEQETQYF	TGTGCCAGCAGTCACGGGGGCGAACAAGAGACCCAGTACTTC
TRBJ1-6	once	TRBV19	TRBD1	CASKFGRGTSPLHF	TGTGCCAGTAAATTTGGCAGGGGGACTTCACCCCTCCACTTT
TRBJ2-1	NA	TRBV10-2	NA	CASSESDDYNEQFF	TGCGCCAGCAGTGAGTCGGACGACTACAATGAGCAGTTCTTC
TRBJ2-7	once	TRBV7-9	NA	CASSLNPSKEQYF	TGTGCCAGCAGCTTAAACCCATCTAAAGAGCAGTACTTC
TRBJ1-2	NA	TRBV6-5	NA	CASSYSKRSGAGYTF	TGTGCCAGCAGTTACTCGAAACGCTCCGGAGCTGGCTACACCTTC
TRBJ1-2	NA	TRBV19	NA	CASSIPANYGYTF	TGTGCCAGTAGTATTCCCGCAAACTATGGCTACACCTTC
TRBJ2-5	NA	TRBV6-5	NA	CASSYGLSQETQYF	TGTGCCAGCAGTTACGGACTATCCCAAGAGACCCAGTACTTC
TRBJ2-5	NA	TRBV28	TRBD1	CASSSRQGQETQYF	TGTGCCAGCAGTTCCCGACAGGGACAAGAGACCCAGTACTTC
TRBJ2-1	NA	TRBV7-3	NA	CASSLGTTTYNEQFF	TGTGCCAGCAGCTTAGGGACGACCACATACAATGAGCAGTTCTTC
TRBJ2-7	NA	TRBV10-3	NA	CAISESLALSYEQYF	TGTGCCATCAGTGAGTCGCTAGCCCTCTCCTACGAGCAGTACTTC
TRBJ2-3	NA	TRBV30	TRBD2	CAWSVAREPDTQYF	TGTGCCTGGAGTGTGGCGCGGGAGCCAGATACGCAGTATTTT
TRBJ2-7	once	TRBV28	NA	CASSSDAPYEQYF	TGTGCCAGCAGTTCGGACGCCCCCTACGAGCAGTACTTC
TRBJ2-7	once	TRBV5-4	NA	CASEDGYEQYF	TGTGCCAGCGAGGATGGGTACGAGCAGTACTTC
TRBJ1-5	NA	TRBV28	NA	CASSSPGPSNQPQHF	TGTGCCAGCAGTTCACCGGGGCCTAGCAATCAGCCCCAGCATTTT
TRBJ1-1	once	TRBV29-1	NA	CSVHLSVTEAFF	TGCAGCGTCCACCTGTCGGTTACTGAAGCTTTCTTT
TRBJ2-2	NA	TRBV6-6	NA	CASNRYTGELFF	TGTGCCAGCAACAGGTACACCGGGGAGCTGTTTTTT
TRBJ1-1	few	TRBV27	NA	CASSPTRNTEAFF	TGTGCCAGCAGTCCGACACGGAACACTGAAGCTTTCTTT
TRBJ2-2	NA	TRBV19	NA	CASTYTGELFF	TGTGCAAGTACATACACCGGGGAGCTGTTTTTT
TRBJ1-5	NA	TRBV6-7	NA	CASRFREGYSNQPQHF	TGTGCCAGCAGGTTCAGGGAGGGATATAGCAATCAGCCCCAGCATTTT
TRBJ1-2	NA	TRBV4-1	NA	CASTGAHGYTF	TGCGCCAGCACAGGGGCGCATGGCTACACCTTC
TRBJ2-7	NA	TRBV21-1	NA	CASSPNLPGRHSYEQYF	TGTGCCAGCAGCCCCAACTTACCGGGACGGCACTCCTACGAGCAGTACTTC
TRBJ2-7	NA	TRBV19	TRBD1	CASSFRQGSSYEQYF	TGTGCCAGTAGTTTCCGACAGGGGAGCTCCTACGAGCAGTACTTC
TRBJ2-3	NA	TRBV5-8	TRBD2	CASSFGRREYMDTQYF	TGTGCCAGCAGCTTCGGGCGGCGGGAGTACATGGATACGCAGTATTTT
TRBJ1-1	NA	TRBV7-9	NA	CASSLGQGTEAFF	TGTGCCAGCAGCTTAGGGCAGGGGACTGAAGCTTTCTTT
TRBJ1-2	NA	TRBV19	NA	CASSLYLEYGYTF	TGTGCCAGTAGTCTCTACTTGGAGTATGGCTACACCTTC
TRBJ1-6	NA	TRBV30	NA	CAWSRGQYNSPLHF	TGTGCCTGGAGTAGGGGCCAGTATAATTCACCCCTCCACTTT
TRBJ1-2	NA	TRBV4-1	NA	CASSQKTGEPNYGYTF	TGCGCCAGCAGCCAAAAGACAGGAGAACCTAACTATGGCTACACCTTC
TRBJ2-1	NA	TRBV11-2	TRBD2	CASSLGSGRVYNEQFF	TGTGCCAGCAGCTTAGGATCCGGGAGGGTCTACAATGAGCAGTTCTTC
TRBJ2-1	NA	TRBV7-9	NA	CASSQGRKHYNEQFF	TGTGCCAGCAGCCAGGGACGGAAACACTACAATGAGCAGTTCTTC
TRBJ2-5	NA	TRBV7-2	NA	CASSSMGVGETQYF	TGTGCCAGCAGCTCCATGGGGGTTGGTGAGACCCAGTACTTC
TRBJ1-4	NA	TRBV7-8	TRBD1	CASQGTANEKLFF	TGTGCCAGCCAGGGGACAGCTAATGAAAAACTGTTTTTT
TRBJ1-1	NA	TRBV5-1	NA	CASRPWTGVDTEAFF	TGCGCCAGCCGACCCTGGACGGGGGTGGACACTGAAGCTTTCTTT
TRBJ1-2	NA	TRBV30	TRBD1	CAWSVKGGSSYGYTF	TGTGCCTGGAGTGTAAAAGGGGGCTCTAGCTATGGCTACACCTTC
TRBJ1-1	NA	TRBV2	NA	CASSGQPNTEAFF	TGTGCCAGCAGTGGACAGCCAAACACTGAAGCTTTCTTT
TRBJ2-1	NA	TRBV30	NA	CAWSKEGGEQFF	TGTGCCTGGAGTAAGGAGGGCGGTGAGCAGTTCTTC
TRBJ1-1	NA	TRBV6-5	TRBD1	CASRGQGAGDTEAFF	TGTGCCAGCAGGGGACAGGGGGCAGGTGACACTGAAGCTTTCTTT
TRBJ1-2	NA	TRBV7-2	NA	CASSLLSQEPYGYTF	TGTGCCAGCAGCCTCCTCTCGCAGGAGCCCTATGGCTACACCTTC
TRBJ2-1	NA	TRBV27	NA	CASSWTVYNEQFF	TGTGCCAGCAGTTGGACTGTTTACAATGAGCAGTTCTTC
TRBJ1-1	NA	TRBV5-1	NA	CASSLIRGGTEAFF	TGCGCCAGCAGCCTTATAAGGGGAGGCACTGAAGCTTTCTTT